These 6 T cell receptor beta chains were all obtained from the same sample, sequenced in a study of blood T cell repertoires in COVID-19. Profiling relied on immunoSEQ multiplex PCR, and the TCRdb table lists in-frame clones only, not all of them. In the table there are 150,000 to 200,000 clones, roughly nine tenths of which are singletons. The sequencing sample was made of peripheral blood. Every receptor here comes from a man in his sixties with active or convalescent COVID-19.

Only a few counts were recorded for this clone. This sequence joins TRBV2 and TRBJ1-5; D is perhaps TRBD1 (6 bases). Germline V gives CDR1 SNHLY, CDR2 FYNNEI. CDR3 length equals 15 residues. The germline V and J ends were trimmed by 1 base and 4 bases, with 11 bases remaining between them. CDR3 sequence reads: CASSEDRALNQPQHF. CDR3 coding DNA: TGTGCCAGCAGTGAAGACAGGGCCCTAAATCAGCCCCAGCATTTT.

V usage is TRBV18 and J usage is TRBJ1-6; possible D gene TRBD1, 5 bases. The V gene lost 4 bases and the J gene lost 5 bases, with 15 bases spanning the gap. Germline CDR1 and CDR2: KGHSH and LQKENI. The CDR3 has 16 amino acids. Here the CDR3 DNA reads TGTGCCAGCTCACTCATTTTGGGGGGAGATAATTCACCCCTCCACTTT. It encodes CASSLILGGDNSPLHF.

A single count supports this clone. The V gene is TRBV9, the J gene TRBJ1-6; no definite D call. Germline loops: CDR1 SGDLS, CDR2 YYNGEE. V was shortened by 6 bases and J by 0 bases, with 7 bases between the two germline ends. The CDR3 runs 14 residues. CDR3 residues: CASKASSYNSPLHF. As DNA, the CDR3 is TGTGCCAGCAAAGCGAGCTCCTATAATTCACCCCTCCACTTT.

V usage is TRBV5-1 and J usage is TRBJ2-1; D may be TRBD2 (5 bases). This CDR3 region has 16 residues. Germline CDR1 SGHRS, CDR2 YFSETQ. Trimming took off 0 bases at V and 1 base at J, with 11 bases between the two ends. The CDR3 nucleotides read TGCGCCAGCAGCTTGGAGGGAGAACTGTCCTACAATGAGCAGTTCTTC. Protein sequence: CASSLEGELSYNEQFF. Full variable domain (rest looked up from reference TRBV5-1 and TRBJ2-1): KAGVTQTPRYLIKTRGQQVTLSCSPISGHRSVSWYQQTPGQGLQFLFEYFSETQRNKGNFPGRFSGRQFSNSRSEMNVSTLELGDSALYLCASSLEGELSYNEQFFGPGTRLTVL.

The chain joins TRBV2 to TRBJ2-3; weak D call: TRBD1 (5 bases). V dropped 3 bases and J dropped 3 bases, with 13 bases sitting between them. Germline V lookup: CDR1 SNHLY, CDR2 FYNNEI. The CDR3 totals 15 residues. The CDR3 nucleotides read TGTGCCAGCAGTGATGAGACAGTGGTTACAGATACGCAGTATTTT. Encoded protein: CASSDETVVTDTQYF.

This clone came up once. The J gene is TRBJ1-5, the V gene TRBV7-2, with a possible D match to TRBD1 (6 bases). The CDR3 runs to 16 residues. V shed 2 bases and J shed 6 bases, with 17 bases lying between them. Germline V gene sequence: CDR1 SGHTA, CDR2 FQGNSA. This chain's CDR3 is CASSLRPTGLGQPQHF. The CDR3 bases are TGTGCCAGCAGCTTAAGACCAACAGGGTTGGGTCAGCCCCAGCATTTT.